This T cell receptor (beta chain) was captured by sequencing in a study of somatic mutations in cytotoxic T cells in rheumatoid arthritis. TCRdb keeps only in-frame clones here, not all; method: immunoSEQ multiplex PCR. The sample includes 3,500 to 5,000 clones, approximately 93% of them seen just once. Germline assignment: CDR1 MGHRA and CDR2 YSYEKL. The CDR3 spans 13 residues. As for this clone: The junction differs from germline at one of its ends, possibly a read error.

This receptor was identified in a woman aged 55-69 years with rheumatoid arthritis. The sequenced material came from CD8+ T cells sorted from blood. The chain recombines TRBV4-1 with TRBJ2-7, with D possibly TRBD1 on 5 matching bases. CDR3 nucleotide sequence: TGCGCCAGCAGCCAAGATAGGAAGACAGATACCATATTC. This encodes CASSQDRKTDTIF.